This TCR beta chain was identified during a study of T cell repertoires in aging, cancer and after chemotherapy. Overall study: Pre- and post-chemotherapy samples were paired from glioblastoma patients treated with temozolomide-based therapy. Broader study findings: Compared with age-matched healthy donors, untreated hematological or solid cancer patients showed higher blood TCR clonality. Healthy donors lost TCR diversity with age mainly through richness, cancer patients through richness and evenness. Rebound thymic output was suggested by rising median generation probability during chemotherapy in each cancer cohort.

The CDR3 sequence is 11 residues long. Germline CDR1 reads SGHDN; CDR2 reads FVKESK. A mixed TRB-A/B primer pool amplified rearranged TRB by multiplex touch-down PCR. TCRdb processed the multiplex PCR reads anew with MiXCR; each CDR3 protein has one entry. This table has fewer than 2,500 distinct CDR3 sequences, 25% appearing once. The sample holds one count of this clonotype. Its cognate antigen is unknown. A read error may explain this, as a much larger clone is one base away. Amplification of TCR beta used genomic DNA extracted from peripheral blood. The source material was blood. This TCR was recovered from a human donor with a solid tumor. V and J are TRBV14 and TRBJ2-5, with unresolved D. The end of the DNA aligns better with TRBJ2-1, so the J call may be wrong. In nucleotides, the CDR3 is TGTGCCAGCAGCATGCAAGAGACCCAGTTCTTC. Translating gives CASSMQETQFF.